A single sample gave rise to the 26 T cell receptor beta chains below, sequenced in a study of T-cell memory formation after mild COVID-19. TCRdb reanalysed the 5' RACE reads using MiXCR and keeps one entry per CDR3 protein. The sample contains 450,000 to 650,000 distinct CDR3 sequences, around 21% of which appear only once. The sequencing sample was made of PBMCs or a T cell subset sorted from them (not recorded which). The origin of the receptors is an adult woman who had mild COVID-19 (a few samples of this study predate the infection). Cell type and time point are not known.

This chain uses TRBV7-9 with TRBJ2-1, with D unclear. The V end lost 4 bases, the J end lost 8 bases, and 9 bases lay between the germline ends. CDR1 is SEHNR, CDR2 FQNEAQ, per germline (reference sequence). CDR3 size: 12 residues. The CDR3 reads CASSSSVDEQFF. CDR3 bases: TGTGCCAGCAGCTCCTCGGTCGATGAGCAGTTCTTC.

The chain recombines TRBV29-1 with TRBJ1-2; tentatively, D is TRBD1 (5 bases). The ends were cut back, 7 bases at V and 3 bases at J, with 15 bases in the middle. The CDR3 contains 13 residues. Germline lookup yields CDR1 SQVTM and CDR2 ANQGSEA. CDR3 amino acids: CSASRGGDYGYTF. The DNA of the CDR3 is TGCAGCGCCTCTCGCGGGGGGGACTATGGCTACACCTTC.

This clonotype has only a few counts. The CDR3 loop reads CASSLGTDHPTANYGYTF. The CDR3 coding sequence is TGCGCCAGCAGCTTGGGGACCGATCATCCCACGGCTAACTATGGCTACACCTTC. The V call is TRBV5-1, the J call TRBJ1-2, with no clear D. Germline V lookup: CDR1 SGHRS, CDR2 YFSETQ. Trimming cost V 0 bases and J 0 bases, with 18 bases left between them. The CDR3 length is 18 residues.

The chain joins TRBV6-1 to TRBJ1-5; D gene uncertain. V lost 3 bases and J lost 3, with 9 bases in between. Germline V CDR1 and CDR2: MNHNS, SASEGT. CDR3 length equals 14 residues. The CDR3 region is CASSESTVNQPQHF. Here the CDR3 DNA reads TGTGCCAGCAGTGAGAGTACAGTCAATCAGCCCCAGCATTTT.

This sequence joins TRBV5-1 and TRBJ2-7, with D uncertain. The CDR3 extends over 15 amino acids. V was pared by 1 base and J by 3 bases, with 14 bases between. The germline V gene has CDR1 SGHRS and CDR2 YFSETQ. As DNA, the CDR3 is TGCGCCAGCAGCTTGATGATGGGGATTGGCTACGAGCAGTACTTC. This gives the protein CASSLMMGIGYEQYF.

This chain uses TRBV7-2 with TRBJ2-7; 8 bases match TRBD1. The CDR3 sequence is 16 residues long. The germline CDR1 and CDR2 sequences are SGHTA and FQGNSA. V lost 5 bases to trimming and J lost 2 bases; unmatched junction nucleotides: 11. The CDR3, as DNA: TGTGCCAGCAGCGCCGGACAGGGAATCGGCCCCTACGAGCAGTACTTC. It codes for CASSAGQGIGPYEQYF.

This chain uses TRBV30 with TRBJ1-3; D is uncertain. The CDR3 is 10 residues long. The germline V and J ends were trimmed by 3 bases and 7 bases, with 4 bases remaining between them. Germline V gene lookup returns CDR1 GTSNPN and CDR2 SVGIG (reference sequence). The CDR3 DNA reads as TGTGCCTGGAGCGCGAACACCATATATTTT. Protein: CAWSANTIYF.

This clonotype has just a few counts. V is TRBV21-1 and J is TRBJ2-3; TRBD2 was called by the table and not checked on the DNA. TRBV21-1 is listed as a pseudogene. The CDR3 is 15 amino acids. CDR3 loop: CASSNLAGESDTQYF. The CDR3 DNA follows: TGTGCCAGCAGCAACTTAGCGGGAGAGTCCGATACGCAGTATTTT.

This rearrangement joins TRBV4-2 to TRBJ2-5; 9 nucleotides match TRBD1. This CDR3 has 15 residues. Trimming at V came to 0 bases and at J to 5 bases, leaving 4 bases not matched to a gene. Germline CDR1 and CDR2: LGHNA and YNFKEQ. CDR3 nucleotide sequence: TGTGCCAGCAGCCAAGATTGGGACAGGGTGGAGACCCAGTACTTC. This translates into CASSQDWDRVETQYF.

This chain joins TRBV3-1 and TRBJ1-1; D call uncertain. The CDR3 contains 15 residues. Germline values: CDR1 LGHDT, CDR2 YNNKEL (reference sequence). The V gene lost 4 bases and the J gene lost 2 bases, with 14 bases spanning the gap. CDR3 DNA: TGTGCCAGCAGCCCGACGGGAACTTTTAACACTGAAGCTTTCTTT. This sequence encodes CASSPTGTFNTEAFF.

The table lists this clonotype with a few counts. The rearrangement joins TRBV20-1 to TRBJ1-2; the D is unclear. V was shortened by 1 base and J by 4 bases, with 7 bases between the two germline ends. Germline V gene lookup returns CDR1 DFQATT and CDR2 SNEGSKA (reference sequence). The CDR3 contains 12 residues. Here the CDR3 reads CSARGSSYGYTF. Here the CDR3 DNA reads TGCAGTGCTAGAGGATCCTCCTATGGCTACACCTTC.

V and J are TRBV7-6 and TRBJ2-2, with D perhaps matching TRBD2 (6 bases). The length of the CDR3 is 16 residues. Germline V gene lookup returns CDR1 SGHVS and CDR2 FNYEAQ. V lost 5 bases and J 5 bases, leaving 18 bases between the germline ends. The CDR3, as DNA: TGTGCCAGCAGCCCGGGTTCGTCGGGAGTGACCGGGGAGCTGTTTTTT. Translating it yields CASSPGSSGVTGELFF. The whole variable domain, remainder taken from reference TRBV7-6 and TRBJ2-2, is GAGVSQSPRYKVTKRGQDVALRCDPISGHVSLYWYRQALGQGPEFLTYFNYEAQQDKSGLPNDRFSAERPEGSISTLTIQRTEQRDSAMYRCASSPGSSGVTGELFFGEGSRLTVL.

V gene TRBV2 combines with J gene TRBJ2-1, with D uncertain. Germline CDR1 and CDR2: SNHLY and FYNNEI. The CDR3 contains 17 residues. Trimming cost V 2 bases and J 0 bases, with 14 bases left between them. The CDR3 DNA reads TGTGCCAGCAGTGAAATCTGGCGGACGAGCTCCTACAATGAGCAGTTCTTC. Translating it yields CASSEIWRTSSYNEQFF.

The CDR3 region has the DNA TGTGCCAGCAGCCCTCCCTCGCGGGATAGGCTCAAGACCCAGTACTTC. Protein sequence: CASSPPSRDRLKTQYF. The chain carries TRBV7-6 and TRBJ2-5; tentatively, D is TRBD2 (6 bases). V lost 5 bases to trimming and J lost 6 bases, with 22 bases between them. From germline, CDR1 is SGHVS and CDR2 FNYEAQ. The CDR3 contains 16 residues. The full variable domain, its missing parts supplied by reference TRBV7-6 and TRBJ2-5, is GAGVSQSPRYKVTKRGQDVALRCDPISGHVSLYWYRQALGQGPEFLTYFNYEAQQDKSGLPNDRFSAERPEGSISTLTIQRTEQRDSAMYRCASSPPSRDRLKTQYFGPGTRLLVL.

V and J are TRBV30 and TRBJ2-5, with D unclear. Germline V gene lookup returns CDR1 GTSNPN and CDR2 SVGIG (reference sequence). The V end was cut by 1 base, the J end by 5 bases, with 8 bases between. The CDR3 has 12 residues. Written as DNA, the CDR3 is TGTGCCTGGAGTGGAGTACGCGAGACCCAGTACTTC. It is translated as CAWSGVRETQYF.

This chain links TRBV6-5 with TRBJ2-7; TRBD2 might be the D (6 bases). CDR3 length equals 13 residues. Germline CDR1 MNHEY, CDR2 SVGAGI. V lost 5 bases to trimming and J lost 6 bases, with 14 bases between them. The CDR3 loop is CASSQRGLTEQYF. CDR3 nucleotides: TGTGCCAGCAGTCAACGGGGACTCACCGAGCAGTACTTC.

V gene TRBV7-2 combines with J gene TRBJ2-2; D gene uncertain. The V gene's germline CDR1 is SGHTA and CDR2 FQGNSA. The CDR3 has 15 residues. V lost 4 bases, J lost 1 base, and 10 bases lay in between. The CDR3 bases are TGTGCCAGCAGCTCGGCGACTGGGAACACCGGGGAGCTGTTTTTT. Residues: CASSSATGNTGELFF.

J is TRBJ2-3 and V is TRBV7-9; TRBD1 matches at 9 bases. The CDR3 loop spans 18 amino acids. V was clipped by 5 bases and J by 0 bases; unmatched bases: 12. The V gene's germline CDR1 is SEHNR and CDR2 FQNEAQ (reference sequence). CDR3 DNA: TGTGCCAGCAGCCACCCCGCCCGGGACAGGGTCAGCACAGATACGCAGTATTTT. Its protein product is CASSHPARDRVSTDTQYF.

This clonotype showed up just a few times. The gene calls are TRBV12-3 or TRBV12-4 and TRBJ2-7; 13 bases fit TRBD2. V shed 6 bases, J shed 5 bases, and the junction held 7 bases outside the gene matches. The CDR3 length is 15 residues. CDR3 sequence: CASRQTSGRSHEQYF. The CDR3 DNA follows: TGTGCCAGCAGACAGACTAGCGGGAGGTCCCACGAGCAGTACTTC.

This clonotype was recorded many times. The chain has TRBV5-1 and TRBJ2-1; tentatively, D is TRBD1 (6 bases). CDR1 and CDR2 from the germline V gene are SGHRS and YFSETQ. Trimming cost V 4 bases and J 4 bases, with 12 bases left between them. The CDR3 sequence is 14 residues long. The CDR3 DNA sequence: TGCGCCAGCAGCAACCCTAGGGGGTACAATGAGCAGTTCTTC. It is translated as CASSNPRGYNEQFF.

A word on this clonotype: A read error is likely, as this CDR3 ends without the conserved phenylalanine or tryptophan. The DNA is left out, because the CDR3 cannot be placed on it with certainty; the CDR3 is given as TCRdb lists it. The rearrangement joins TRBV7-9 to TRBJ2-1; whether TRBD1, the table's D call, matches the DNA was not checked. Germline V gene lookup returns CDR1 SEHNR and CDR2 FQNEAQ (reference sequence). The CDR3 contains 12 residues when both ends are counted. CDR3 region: CASSSTGGQEDE.

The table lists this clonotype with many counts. In DNA form, the CDR3 reads TGTGCCAGCAGCCAGGGGCAGAGAAACACTGAAGCTTTCTTT. It specifies CASSQGQRNTEAFF. V is TRBV7-2 and J is TRBJ1-1, with D possibly being TRBD1 (6 bases). V lost 5 bases and J lost 2, with 12 bases in between. From germline, CDR1 is SGHTA and CDR2 FQGNSA. This CDR3 is 14 amino acids long.

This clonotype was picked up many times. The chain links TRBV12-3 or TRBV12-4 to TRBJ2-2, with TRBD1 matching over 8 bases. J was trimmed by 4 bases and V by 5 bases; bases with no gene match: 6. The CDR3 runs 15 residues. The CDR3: CASSPGGGGTGELFF. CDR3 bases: TGTGCCAGCAGTCCAGGGGGCGGCGGCACCGGGGAGCTGTTTTTT.

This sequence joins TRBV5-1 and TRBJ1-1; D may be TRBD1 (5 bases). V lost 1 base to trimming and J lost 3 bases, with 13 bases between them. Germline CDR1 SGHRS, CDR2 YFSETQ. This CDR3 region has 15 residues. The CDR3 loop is CASSLMGRAYTEAFF. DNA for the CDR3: TGCGCCAGCAGCTTGATGGGCAGGGCTTACACTGAAGCTTTCTTT.

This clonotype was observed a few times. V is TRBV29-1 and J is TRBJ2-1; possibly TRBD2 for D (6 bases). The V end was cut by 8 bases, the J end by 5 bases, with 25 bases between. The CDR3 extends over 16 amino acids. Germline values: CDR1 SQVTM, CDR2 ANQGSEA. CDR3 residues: CSTLPLARGLDNEQFF. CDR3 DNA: TGCAGCACATTGCCACTAGCAAGAGGCTTAGACAATGAGCAGTTCTTC.

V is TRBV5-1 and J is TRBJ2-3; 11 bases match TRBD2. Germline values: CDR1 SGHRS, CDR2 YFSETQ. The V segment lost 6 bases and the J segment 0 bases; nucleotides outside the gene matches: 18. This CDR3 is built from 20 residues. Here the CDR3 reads CASTITFTSGGGVSTDTQYF. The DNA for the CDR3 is TGCGCCAGCACCATAACTTTCACTAGCGGGGGAGGGGTCAGCACAGATACGCAGTATTTT. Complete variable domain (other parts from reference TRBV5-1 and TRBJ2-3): KAGVTQTPRYLIKTRGQQVTLSCSPISGHRSVSWYQQTPGQGLQFLFEYFSETQRNKGNFPGRFSGRQFSNSRSEMNVSTLELGDSALYLCASTITFTSGGGVSTDTQYFGPGTRLTVL.